This TCR beta chain was documented in a study of T cell responses to AZD1222 COVID-19 vaccine. Findings of the study overall: Repertoires were obtained solely post-peak T cell response. Across spike, vaccine-associated CD4 TCRs were found, dominant at 160-218 and 743-854. When two AZD1222 doses had been given, Spike-specific TCR breadth and depth rose.

TCRdb's copy holds only in-frame clones and misses some; the assay was immunoSEQ multiplex PCR. Among about 92,000 clones listed, roughly 90% were seen once. With 3 bases clipped from V and 1 base from J, the junction kept 10 bases outside the gene matches. The CDR3 contains 17 residues. Looked up from germline, CDR1 is LGHNA and CDR2 is YSLEER. Remarks on this clone: Its target is not known.

The sequence was obtained from an adult in good health. The material sequenced was peripheral blood, taken on day 0 of AZD1222 vaccination. This chain uses TRBV4-3 with TRBJ1-1; 8 bases align to TRBD1. The CDR3 nucleotides are TGCGCCAGCAGCCACAGGGGGACAGGTGGGGGGAACACTGAAGCTTTCTTT. Its protein product is CASSHRGTGGGNTEAFF.